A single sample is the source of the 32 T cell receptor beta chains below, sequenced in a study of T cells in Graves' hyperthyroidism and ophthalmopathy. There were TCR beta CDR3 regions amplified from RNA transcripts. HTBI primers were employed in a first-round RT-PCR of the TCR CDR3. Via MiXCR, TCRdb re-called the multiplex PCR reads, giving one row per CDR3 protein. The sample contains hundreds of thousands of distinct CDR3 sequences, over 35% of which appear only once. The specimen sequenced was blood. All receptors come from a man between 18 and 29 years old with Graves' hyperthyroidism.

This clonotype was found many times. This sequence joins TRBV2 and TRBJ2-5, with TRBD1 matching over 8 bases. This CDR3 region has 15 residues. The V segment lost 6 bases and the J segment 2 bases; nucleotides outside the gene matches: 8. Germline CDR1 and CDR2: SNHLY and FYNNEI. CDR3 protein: CASSAGQGRQETQYF. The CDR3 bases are TGTGCCAGCAGCGCTGGACAGGGACGTCAAGAGACCCAGTACTTC.

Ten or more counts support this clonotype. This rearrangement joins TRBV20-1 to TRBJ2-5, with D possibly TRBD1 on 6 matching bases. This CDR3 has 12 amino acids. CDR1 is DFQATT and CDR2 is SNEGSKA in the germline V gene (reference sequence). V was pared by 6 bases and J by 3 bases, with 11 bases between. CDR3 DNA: TGCAGTGCAAGGACAGACGAAGAGACCCAGTACTTC. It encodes CSARTDEETQYF.

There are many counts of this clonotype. The CDR3 spells CASSPWDRDQPQHF. The CDR3 DNA reads TGTGCCAGCAGTCCCTGGGACAGGGATCAGCCCCAGCATTTT. The genes are TRBV2 and TRBJ1-5; TRBD1 matches at 9 bases. Germline lookup yields CDR1 SNHLY and CDR2 FYNNEI. The CDR3 contains 14 residues. The V gene end was trimmed by 5 bases and the J gene end by 5 bases; junction bases not matched to a gene: 4. The full variable domain, completed using reference TRBV2 and TRBJ1-5, is EPEVTQTPSHQVTQMGQEVILRCVPISNHLYFYWYRQILGQKVEFLVSFYNNEISEKSEIFDDQFSVERPDGSNFTLKIRSTKLEDSAMYFCASSPWDRDQPQHFGDGTRLSIL.

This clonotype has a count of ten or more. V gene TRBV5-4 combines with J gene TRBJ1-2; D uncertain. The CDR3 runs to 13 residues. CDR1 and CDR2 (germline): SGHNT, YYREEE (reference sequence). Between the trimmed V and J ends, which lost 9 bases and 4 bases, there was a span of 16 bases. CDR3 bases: TGTGCCACCGCCCGCGAGACCGCCTATGGCTACACCTTC. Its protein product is CATARETAYGYTF.

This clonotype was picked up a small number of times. The CDR3 DNA is TGCAGTGTCAGACCGGACAGGGGGCAGGACGAGCAGTACTTC. Translated, it gives CSVRPDRGQDEQYF. The gene calls are TRBV20-1 and TRBJ2-7, with TRBD1 matching over 11 bases. Unmatched junction bases numbered 10, after V lost 7 bases and J lost 5 bases. This CDR3 region has 14 residues. CDR1 and CDR2 (germline): DFQATT, SNEGSKA (reference sequence).

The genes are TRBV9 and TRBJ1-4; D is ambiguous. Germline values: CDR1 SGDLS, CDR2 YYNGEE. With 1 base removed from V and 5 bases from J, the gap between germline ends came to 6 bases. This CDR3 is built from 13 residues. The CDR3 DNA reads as TGTGCCAGCAGCGTATACGGCAATGAAAAACTGTTTTTT. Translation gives CASSVYGNEKLFF.

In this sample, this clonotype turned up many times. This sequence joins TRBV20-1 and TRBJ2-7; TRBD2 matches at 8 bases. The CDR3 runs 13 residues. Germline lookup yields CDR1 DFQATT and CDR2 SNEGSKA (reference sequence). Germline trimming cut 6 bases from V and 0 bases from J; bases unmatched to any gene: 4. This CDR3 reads CSARLAHSYEQYF. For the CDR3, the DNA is TGCAGTGCCAGACTAGCGCACTCCTACGAGCAGTACTTC.

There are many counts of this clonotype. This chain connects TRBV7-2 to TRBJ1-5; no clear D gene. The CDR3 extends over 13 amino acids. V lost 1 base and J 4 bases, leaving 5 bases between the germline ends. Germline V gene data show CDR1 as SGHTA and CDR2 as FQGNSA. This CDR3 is CASSLVQNQPQHF. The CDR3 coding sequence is TGTGCCAGCAGCTTAGTTCAGAATCAGCCCCAGCATTTT.

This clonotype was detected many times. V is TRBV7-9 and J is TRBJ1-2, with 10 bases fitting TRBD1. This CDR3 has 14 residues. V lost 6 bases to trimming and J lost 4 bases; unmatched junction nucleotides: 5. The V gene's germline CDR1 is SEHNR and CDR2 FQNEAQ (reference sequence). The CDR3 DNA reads TGTGCCAGCAGGCCTAGACAGGGGGCCTATGGCTACACCTTC. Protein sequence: CASRPRQGAYGYTF.

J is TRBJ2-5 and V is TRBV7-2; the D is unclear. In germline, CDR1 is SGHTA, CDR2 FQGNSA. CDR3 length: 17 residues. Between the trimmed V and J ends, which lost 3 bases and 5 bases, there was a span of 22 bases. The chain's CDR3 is CASSFRGGVNTGETQYF. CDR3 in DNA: TGTGCCAGCAGCTTCCGTGGTGGGGTGAACACCGGGGAGACCCAGTACTTC.

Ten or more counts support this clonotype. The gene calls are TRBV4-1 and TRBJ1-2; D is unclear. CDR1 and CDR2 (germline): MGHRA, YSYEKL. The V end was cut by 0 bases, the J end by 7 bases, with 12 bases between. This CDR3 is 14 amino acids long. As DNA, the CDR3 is TGCGCCAGCAGCCAAGAAAGAGGGTCCGTTGGCTACACCTTC. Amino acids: CASSQERGSVGYTF.

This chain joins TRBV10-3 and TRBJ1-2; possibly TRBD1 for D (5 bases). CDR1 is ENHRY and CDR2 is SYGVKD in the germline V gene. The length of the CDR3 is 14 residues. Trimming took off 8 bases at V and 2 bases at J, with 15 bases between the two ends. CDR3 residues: CAIGGAGTNYGYTF. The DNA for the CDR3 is TGTGCCATCGGTGGGGCAGGTACAAACTATGGCTACACCTTC.

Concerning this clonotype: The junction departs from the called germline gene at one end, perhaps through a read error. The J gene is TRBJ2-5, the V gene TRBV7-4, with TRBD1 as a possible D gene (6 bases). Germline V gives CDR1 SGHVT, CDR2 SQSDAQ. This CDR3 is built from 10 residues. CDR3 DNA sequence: TGCGCCAGCAGCCAAGGGGGACGGTACTTC. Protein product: CASSQGGRYF.

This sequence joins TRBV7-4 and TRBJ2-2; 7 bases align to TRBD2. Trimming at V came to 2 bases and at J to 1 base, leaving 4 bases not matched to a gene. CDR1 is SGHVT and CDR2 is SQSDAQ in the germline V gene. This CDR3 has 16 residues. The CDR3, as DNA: TGTGCCAGCAGCTTACTCCCTAGCGGGAACACCGGGGAGCTGTTTTTT. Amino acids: CASSLLPSGNTGELFF.

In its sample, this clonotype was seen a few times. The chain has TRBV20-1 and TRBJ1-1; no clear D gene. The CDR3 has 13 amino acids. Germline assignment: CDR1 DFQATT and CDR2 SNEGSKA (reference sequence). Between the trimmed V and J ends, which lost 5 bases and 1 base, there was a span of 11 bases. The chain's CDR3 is CSACDTSNTEAFF. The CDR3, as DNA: TGCAGTGCTTGCGACACCTCGAACACTGAAGCTTTCTTT.

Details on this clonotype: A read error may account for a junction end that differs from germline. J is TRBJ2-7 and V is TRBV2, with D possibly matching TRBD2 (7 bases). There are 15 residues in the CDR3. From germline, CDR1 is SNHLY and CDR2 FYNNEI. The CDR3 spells CASSGGGAAPYEQHF. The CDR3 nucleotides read TGTGCCAGCAGTGGAGGGGGGGCGGCCCCCTACGAGCAGCACTTC.

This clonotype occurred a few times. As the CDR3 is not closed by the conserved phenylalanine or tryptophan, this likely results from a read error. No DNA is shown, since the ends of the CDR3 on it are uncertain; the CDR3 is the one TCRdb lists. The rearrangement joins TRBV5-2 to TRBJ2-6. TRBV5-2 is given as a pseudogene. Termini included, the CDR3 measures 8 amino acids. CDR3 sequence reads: CAHGVLTI.

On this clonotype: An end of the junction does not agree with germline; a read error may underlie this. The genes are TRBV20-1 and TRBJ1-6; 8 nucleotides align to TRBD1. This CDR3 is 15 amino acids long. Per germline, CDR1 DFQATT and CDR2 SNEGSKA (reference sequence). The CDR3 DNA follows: TGCAGTGCTAGAGATCGGCCAGGGGGCCGATCACCCCCCCACTTT. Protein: CSARDRPGGRSPPHF.

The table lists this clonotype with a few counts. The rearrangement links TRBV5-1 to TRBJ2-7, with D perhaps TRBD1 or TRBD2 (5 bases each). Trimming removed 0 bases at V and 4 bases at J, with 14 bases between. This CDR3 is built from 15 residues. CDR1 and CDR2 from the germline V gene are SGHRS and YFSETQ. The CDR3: CASSLGARELYEQYF. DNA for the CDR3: TGCGCCAGCAGCTTGGGAGCCAGGGAGCTTTACGAGCAGTACTTC.

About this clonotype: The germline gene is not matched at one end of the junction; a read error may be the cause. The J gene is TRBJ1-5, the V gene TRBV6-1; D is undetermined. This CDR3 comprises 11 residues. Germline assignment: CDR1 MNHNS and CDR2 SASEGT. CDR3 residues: CATSLFQPQHF. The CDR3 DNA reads TGTGCCACCAGTCTCTTTCAGCCCCAGCATTTT.

The CDR3 protein is CASSDSLTSVNTEAFF. The CDR3 nucleotides read TGTGCCAGCAGTGACAGTCTGACATCGGTGAACACTGAAGCTTTCTTT. The rearrangement links TRBV7-2 to TRBJ1-1; TRBD1 is a possible D gene (5 bases). Germline assignment: CDR1 SGHTA and CDR2 FQGNSA. CDR3 length: 16 amino acids. Trimming took 6 bases from V and 0 from J, leaving 17 bases between them.

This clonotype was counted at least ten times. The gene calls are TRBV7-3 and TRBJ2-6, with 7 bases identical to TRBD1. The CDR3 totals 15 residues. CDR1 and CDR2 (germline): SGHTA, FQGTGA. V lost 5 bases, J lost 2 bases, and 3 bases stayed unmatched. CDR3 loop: CASSPGTAGANVLTF. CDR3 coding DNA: TGTGCCAGCAGCCCCGGGACAGCTGGGGCCAACGTCCTGACTTTC.

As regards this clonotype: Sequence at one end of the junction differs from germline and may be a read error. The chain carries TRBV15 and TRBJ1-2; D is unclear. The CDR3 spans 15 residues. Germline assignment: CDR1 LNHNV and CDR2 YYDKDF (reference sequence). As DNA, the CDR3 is TGCGCCACCAGCAGAGATAAGAGGGAAAACTATGGCTACACCTTC. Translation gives CATSRDKRENYGYTF.

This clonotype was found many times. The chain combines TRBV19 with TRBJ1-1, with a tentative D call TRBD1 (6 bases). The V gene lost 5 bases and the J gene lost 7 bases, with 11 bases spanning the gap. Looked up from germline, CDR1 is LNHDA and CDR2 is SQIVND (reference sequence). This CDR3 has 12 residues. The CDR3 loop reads CASSSRTVEAFF. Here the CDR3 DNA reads TGTGCCAGTAGTTCCCGGACAGTTGAAGCTTTCTTT. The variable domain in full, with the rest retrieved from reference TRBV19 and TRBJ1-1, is DGGITQSPKYLFRKEGQNVTLSCEQNLNHDAMYWYRQDPGQGLRLIYYSQIVNDFQKGDIAEGYSVSREKKESFPLTVTSAQKNPTAFYLCASSSRTVEAFFGQGTRLTVV.

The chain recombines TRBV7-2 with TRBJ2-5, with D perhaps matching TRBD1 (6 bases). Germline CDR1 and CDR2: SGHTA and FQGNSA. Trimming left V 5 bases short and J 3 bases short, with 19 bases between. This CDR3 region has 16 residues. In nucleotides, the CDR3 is TGTGCCAGCAGCCGGGGCCCTATCCAGGGGAAAGAGACCCAGTACTTC. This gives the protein CASSRGPIQGKETQYF. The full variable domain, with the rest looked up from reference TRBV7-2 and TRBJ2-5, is GAGVSQSPSNKVTEKGKDVELRCDPISGHTALYWYRQSLGQGLEFLIYFQGNSAPDKSGLPSDRFSAERTGGSVSTLTIQRTQQEDSAVYLCASSRGPIQGKETQYFGPGTRLLVL.

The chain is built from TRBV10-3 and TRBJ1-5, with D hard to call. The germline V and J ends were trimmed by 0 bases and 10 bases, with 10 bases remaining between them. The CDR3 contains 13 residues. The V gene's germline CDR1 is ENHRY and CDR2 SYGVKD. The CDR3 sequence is CAISESTREPQHF. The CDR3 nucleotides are TGTGCCATCAGTGAGTCGACTAGGGAACCCCAGCATTTT.

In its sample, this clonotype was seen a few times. For the CDR3, the DNA is TGTGCCAGCAGCCTCTCTACTGGGATTAGCCCCTATAATTCACCCCTCCACTTT. It specifies CASSLSTGISPYNSPLHF. The J gene is TRBJ1-6, the V gene TRBV11-2, with D unclear. Germline V gene sequence: CDR1 SGHAT, CDR2 FQNNGV. Trimming cost V 5 bases and J 2 bases, with 19 bases left between them. This CDR3 is built from 18 residues.

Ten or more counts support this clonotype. In nucleotides, the CDR3 is TGTGCCAGCAGCTTGGAGGACAGTCGGCAGCCCCAGCATTTT. Translating gives CASSLEDSRQPQHF. V and J are TRBV5-8 and TRBJ1-5; TRBD1 is a possible D gene (6 bases). CDR3 size: 14 residues. Trimming took off 0 bases at V and 7 bases at J, with 11 bases between the two ends. The germline gives CDR1 SGHTS, CDR2 YDEGEE. Drawing the rest from reference TRBV5-8 and TRBJ1-5, the complete variable domain is EAGVTQSPTHLIKTRGQQATLRCSPISGHTSVYWYQQALGLGLQFLLWYDEGEERNRGNFPPRFSGRQFPNYSSELNVNALELEDSALYLCASSLEDSRQPQHFGDGTRLSIL.

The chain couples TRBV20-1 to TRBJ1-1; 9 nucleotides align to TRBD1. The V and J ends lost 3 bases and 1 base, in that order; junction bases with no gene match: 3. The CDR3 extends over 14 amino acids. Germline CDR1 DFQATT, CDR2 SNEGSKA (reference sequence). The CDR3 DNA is TGCAGTGCTAGGGGGACAGGGAGGAACACTGAAGCTTTCTTT. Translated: CSARGTGRNTEAFF.

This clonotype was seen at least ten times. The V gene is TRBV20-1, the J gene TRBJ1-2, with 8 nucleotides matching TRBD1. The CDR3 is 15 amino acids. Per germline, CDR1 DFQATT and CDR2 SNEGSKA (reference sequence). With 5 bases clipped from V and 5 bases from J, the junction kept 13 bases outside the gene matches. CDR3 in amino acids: CSAGSVDRAHYGYTF. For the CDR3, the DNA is TGCAGTGCTGGGTCTGTGGACAGGGCCCATTATGGCTACACCTTC.

The CDR3 loop reads CASSLGTGDAIYF. CDR3 nucleotide sequence: TGCGCCAGCAGCTTGGGGACAGGGGACGCCATATATTTT. The J gene is TRBJ1-3, the V gene TRBV5-1; 9 bases fit TRBD1. Germline CDR1 and CDR2: SGHRS and YFSETQ. V gave up 0 bases and J gave up 11 bases; unmatched junction bases: 3. The CDR3 loop spans 13 amino acids.

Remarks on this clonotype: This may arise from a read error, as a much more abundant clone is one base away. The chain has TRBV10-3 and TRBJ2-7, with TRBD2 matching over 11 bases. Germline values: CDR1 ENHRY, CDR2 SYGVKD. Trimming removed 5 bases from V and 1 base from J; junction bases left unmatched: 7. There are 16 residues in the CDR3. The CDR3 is CAISTGTSGRSYEQYF. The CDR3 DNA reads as TGTGCCATCAGTACAGGGACTAGCGGACGATCCTACGAGCAGTACTTC.